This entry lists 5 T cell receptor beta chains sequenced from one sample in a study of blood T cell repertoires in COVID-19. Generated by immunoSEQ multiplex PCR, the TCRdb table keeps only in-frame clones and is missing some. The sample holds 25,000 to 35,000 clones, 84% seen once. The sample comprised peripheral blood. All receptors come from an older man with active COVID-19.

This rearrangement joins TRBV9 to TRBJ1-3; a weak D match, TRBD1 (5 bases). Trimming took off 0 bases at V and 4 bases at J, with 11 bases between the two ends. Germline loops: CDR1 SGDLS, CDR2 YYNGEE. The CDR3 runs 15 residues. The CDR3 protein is CASSVATGVGNTIYF. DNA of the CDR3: TGTGCCAGCAGCGTAGCTACGGGGGTCGGAAACACCATATATTTT.

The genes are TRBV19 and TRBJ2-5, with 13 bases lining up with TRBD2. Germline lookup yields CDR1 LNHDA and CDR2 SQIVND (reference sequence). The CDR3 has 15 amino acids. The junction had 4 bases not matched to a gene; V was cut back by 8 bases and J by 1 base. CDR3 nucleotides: TGTGCCAGTGGGGGACTAGCGGGGCTCCAAGAGACCCAGTACTTC. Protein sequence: CASGGLAGLQETQYF.

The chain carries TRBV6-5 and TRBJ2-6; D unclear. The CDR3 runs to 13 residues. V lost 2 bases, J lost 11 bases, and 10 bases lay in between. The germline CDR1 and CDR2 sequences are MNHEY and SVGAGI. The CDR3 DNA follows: TGTGCCAGCAGTTACCGGCAGGTCCACGTCCTGACTTTC. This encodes CASSYRQVHVLTF.

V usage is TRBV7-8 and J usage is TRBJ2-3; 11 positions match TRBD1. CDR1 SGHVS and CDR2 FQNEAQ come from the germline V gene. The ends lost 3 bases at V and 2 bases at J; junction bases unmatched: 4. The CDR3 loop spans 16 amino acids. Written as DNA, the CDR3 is TGTGCCAGCAGCTTTCGGACAGGGGGCATCACAGATACGCAGTATTTT. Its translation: CASSFRTGGITDTQYF.

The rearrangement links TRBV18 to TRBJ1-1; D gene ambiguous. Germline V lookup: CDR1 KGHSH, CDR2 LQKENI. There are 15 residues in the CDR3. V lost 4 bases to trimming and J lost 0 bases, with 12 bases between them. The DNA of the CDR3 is TGTGCCAGCTCACTTATAACAGAGATGAACACTGAAGCTTTCTTT. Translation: CASSLITEMNTEAFF.